These 13 T cell receptor beta chains share one sample of origin, sequenced in a study of blood T cells in healthy people across ages (dated by TCRdb to between 2014 and 2016). Libraries came from 5' RACE. Sequenced using an Illumina HiSeq 2500. A second PCR of roughly 7 to 11 cycles was performed with a sample-barcoded 5' primer and a J-beta primer mix. The public reads were quality trimmed at Q25 with fastp and then assembled into clones with MiXCR by TCRdb, keeping productive beta chains. Every entry covers one CDR3 protein and lists the most common genes and DNA from its rows. The sample contains 780,000 or so distinct CDR3 sequences, roughly three fifths of them found a single time. 20% to 30% of the sample is taken by the ten largest. The specimen sequenced was blood. Source of these receptors: a middle-aged man in good health.

The chain carries TRBV11-2 and TRBJ2-5; 9 bases are a match to TRBD1. The germline gives CDR1 SGHAT, CDR2 FQNNGV. The length of the CDR3 is 15 residues. V shed 8 bases and J 5 bases; nucleotides not matched to a gene: 12. The CDR3 is CASGTGTGFEETQYF. CDR3 nucleotides: TGTGCCAGCGGAACCGGGACAGGGTTCGAGGAGACCCAGTACTTC.

This clonotype was observed a handful of times. The chain joins TRBV15 to TRBJ2-5, with D hard to call. The V gene lost 0 bases and the J gene lost 11 bases, with 13 bases spanning the gap. Germline V lookup: CDR1 LNHNV, CDR2 YYDKDF (reference sequence). The CDR3 length is 13 residues. The CDR3 spells CATSREVTQEQYF. The CDR3 bases are TGTGCCACCAGCAGAGAAGTAACCCAAGAGCAGTACTTC. Full variable domain (remainder filled in from reference TRBV15 and TRBJ2-5): DAMVIQNPRYQVTQFGKPVTLSCSQTLNHNVMYWYQQKSSQAPKLLFHYYDKDFNNEADTPDNFQSRRPNTSFCFLDIRSPGLGDTAMYLCATSREVTQEQYFGPGTRLLVL.

This rearrangement joins TRBV6-1 to TRBJ2-6, with TRBD2 matching 8 bases. Germline CDR1 reads MNHNS; CDR2 reads SASEGT. Losses at the gene ends were 5 bases for V and 2 bases for J; bases not matched to a gene: 11. This CDR3 contains 18 residues. The CDR3 DNA follows: TGTGCCAGCAGTAACCGCCCTCCCGGGGGGGCTGGGGCCAACGTCCTGACTTTC. Translating gives CASSNRPPGGAGANVLTF.

The genes are TRBV28 and TRBJ1-1; a possible D gene is TRBD1 (6 bases). The CDR3 extends over 16 amino acids. Per the germline V gene, CDR1 is MDHEN and CDR2 is SYDVKM. The V and J ends lost 6 bases and 3 bases respectively, with 20 bases between them. The CDR3 nucleotides read TGTGCCAGCAGAGGGTTAGGCAGGGGAGAGGACACTGAAGCTTTCTTT. This translates into CASRGLGRGEDTEAFF.

This sequence joins TRBV7-3 and TRBJ2-5; 9 nucleotides match TRBD2. The germline CDR1 and CDR2 sequences are SGHTA and FQGTGA. J was trimmed by 11 bases and V by 5 bases; bases with no gene match: 15. The CDR3 covers 15 residues. CDR3 coding DNA: TGTGCCAGCAGCCCGAGCGGGAGGAGTAACAATGAGCAGTACTTC. Residues: CASSPSGRSNNEQYF. The full variable domain, rest sourced from reference TRBV7-3 and TRBJ2-5, is GAGVSQTPSNKVTEKGKYVELRCDPISGHTALYWYRQSLGQGPEFLIYFQGTGAADDSGLPNDRFFAVRPEGSVSTLKIQRTERGDSAVYLCASSPSGRSNNEQYFGPGTRLLVL.

This clonotype was detected a few times. The V gene is TRBV13, the J gene TRBJ2-5; D tentatively fits TRBD1 or TRBD2 (6 bases each). V was shortened by 2 bases and J by 3 bases, with 16 bases between the two germline ends. The CDR3 totals 16 residues. Per the germline V gene, CDR1 is PRHDT and CDR2 is FYEKMQ (reference sequence). CDR3: CASSLSGGQLEETQYF. The CDR3 region has the DNA TGTGCCAGCAGCTTATCCGGGGGCCAGTTAGAAGAGACCCAGTACTTC.

This clonotype was observed a handful of times. This rearrangement joins TRBV4-1 to TRBJ2-1, with 11 bases fitting TRBD2. Trimming cost V 4 bases and J 4 bases; bases outside gene matches: 9. Germline assignment: CDR1 MGHRA and CDR2 YSYEKL. The CDR3 totals 17 residues. The CDR3 loop is CASSLRSGTSGYNEQFF. The DNA of the CDR3 is TGCGCCAGCAGCCTCCGATCCGGGACTAGCGGATACAATGAGCAGTTCTTC.

The CDR3 sequence: CASSFVRDIRNTDTQYF. The DNA of the CDR3 is TGTGCCAGCAGCTTCGTACGGGACATACGAAACACAGATACGCAGTATTTT. V gene TRBV11-1 combines with J gene TRBJ2-3, with a tentative D call TRBD1 (6 bases). V dropped 3 bases and J dropped 2 bases, with 18 bases sitting between them. The germline gives CDR1 SGHAT, CDR2 FQDESV (reference sequence). The CDR3 spans 17 residues.

The table lists this clonotype with a few counts. The genes are TRBV12-5 and TRBJ2-1; D gene unclear. The V and J ends lost 0 bases and 7 bases respectively, with 16 bases between them. Germline-derived CDR1 and CDR2 are LGHNT and FRNRAP. CDR3 size: 16 residues. CDR3 bases: TGTGCTAGTGGTTTGGTAGTTAACCTAAACGCTAATGAGCAGTTCTTC. This sequence encodes CASGLVVNLNANEQFF. Full variable domain (outside the CDR3, taken from reference TRBV12-5 and TRBJ2-1): DARVTQTPRHKVTEMGQEVTMRCQPILGHNTVFWYRQTMMQGLELLAYFRNRAPLDDSGMPKDRFSAEMPDATLATLKIQPSEPRDSAVYFCASGLVVNLNANEQFFGPGTRLTVL.

The V and J genes are TRBV28 and TRBJ1-5; 8 bases agree with TRBD1. CDR1 is MDHEN, CDR2 SYDVKM, per germline. CDR3 length: 11 residues. V shed 11 bases, J shed 9 bases, and the junction held 6 bases outside the gene matches. CDR3 sequence reads: CAVQGARPQHF. The CDR3 DNA sequence: TGTGCCGTCCAGGGGGCTCGGCCCCAGCATTTT.

This rearrangement joins TRBV5-1 to TRBJ2-5, with 8 positions matching TRBD1. The J call may be mistaken, given a closer DNA end match to TRBJ2-7. Germline assignment: CDR1 SGHRS and CDR2 YFSETQ. The CDR3 sequence is 12 residues long. This CDR3 reads CASNRGRDEQYF. CDR3 DNA sequence: TGCGCCAGCAACAGGGGGAGAGACGAGCAGTACTTC.

This clonotype was seen at least ten times. The chain combines TRBV20-1 with TRBJ2-3, with D hard to call. Looked up from germline, CDR1 is DFQATT and CDR2 is SNEGSKA (reference sequence). The CDR3 has 13 residues. Trimming removed 0 bases at V and 4 bases at J, with 8 bases between. As DNA, the CDR3 is TGCAGTGCTAGAGATATCTGGGCAGATACGCAGTATTTT. The encoded protein is CSARDIWADTQYF.

This clonotype was recorded only once. The germline gene is not matched at one end of the junction; a read error may be the cause. This rearrangement joins TRBV29-1 to TRBJ2-1; D gene unclear. Germline V gene lookup returns CDR1 SQVTM and CDR2 ANQGSEA. CDR3 size: 14 residues. The CDR3 sequence: CSVTGASSYNGQFF. CDR3 DNA: TGCAGCGTGACGGGCGCCAGCTCCTACAATGGGCAGTTCTTC.